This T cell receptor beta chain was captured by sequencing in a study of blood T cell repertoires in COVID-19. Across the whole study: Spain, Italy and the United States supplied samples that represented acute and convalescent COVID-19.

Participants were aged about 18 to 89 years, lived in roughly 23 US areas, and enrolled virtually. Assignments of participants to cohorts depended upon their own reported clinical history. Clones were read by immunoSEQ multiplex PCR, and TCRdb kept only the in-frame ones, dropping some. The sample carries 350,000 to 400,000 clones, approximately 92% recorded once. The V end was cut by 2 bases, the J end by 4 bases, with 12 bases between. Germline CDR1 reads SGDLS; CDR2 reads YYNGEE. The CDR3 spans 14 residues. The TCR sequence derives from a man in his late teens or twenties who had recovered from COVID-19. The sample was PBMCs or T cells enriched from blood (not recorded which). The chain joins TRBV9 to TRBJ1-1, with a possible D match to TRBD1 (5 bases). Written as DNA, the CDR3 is TGTGCCAGCAGCGTCGGGGGTCAGGGCACTGAAGCTTTCTTT. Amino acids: CASSVGGQGTEAFF.